Reported below is one T cell receptor beta chain. Its antigen is not known. This entry belongs to a study of cytomegalovirus exposure and HLA in healthy donors. Study-level results: Most observed TCR sequences were rare, whereas some public TCRs were detected in many donors. Reported performance of the classifier showed diagnosis of cytomegalovirus status with high specificity and sensitivity. Investigators reported around 150 TCR beta chains as tied to cytomegalovirus.

Germline assignment: CDR1 SGHRS and CDR2 YFSETQ. V trimming: 0 bases; J trimming: 0 bases; junction bases outside the gene matches: 3. The CDR3 loop spans 15 amino acids. The donors were part of the roughly 120-subject validation cohort, which stood apart from the approximately 640-subject first cohort. The repertoire was sequenced with immunoSEQ multiplex PCR; TCRdb's copy has only in-frame clones and lacks some. The profile shows a few hundred thousand clones, approximately 88% of them singletons. This chain uses TRBV5-1 with TRBJ2-7; 7 bases line up with TRBD2. The sequence derives from a woman aged 18-29 years in good health and CMV-seronegative. The sample was PBMCs. The CDR3 here is CASSLALAPSYEQYF. The CDR3 coding sequence is TGCGCCAGCAGCTTGGCACTAGCGCCCTCCTACGAGCAGTACTTC.